This T cell receptor (beta chain) was documented in a study of blood T cell repertoires in COVID-19. Study background: The United States, Italy and Spain were the sources of the acute and convalescent COVID-19 samples. PBMCs, B-cell-depleted T cells, or T cells were the source of the cDNA or gDNA that made up the material.

V was pared by 1 base and J by 5 bases, with 7 bases of the junction left unmatched. The germline CDR1 and CDR2 sequences are SGHTS and YDEGEE. CDR3 size: 18 residues. Per the original data handling: Amplifying reference gene primers gave estimates of nucleated cell counts. TCRdb's copy holds only in-frame clones and misses some; the assay was immunoSEQ multiplex PCR. D and trimming come from the DNA, and the V and J calls and clone size come from that table. The sample carries around 130,000 clones, less than 90% recorded once. Sequenced sample: peripheral blood. V and J are TRBV5-8 and TRBJ2-6; 12 nucleotides agree with TRBD1. This TCR was sampled from a man in his fifties or sixties with acute or convalescent COVID-19. The chain's CDR3 is CASSLRPGQGAWANVLTF. The CDR3 nucleotides are TGTGCCAGCAGCTTGAGGCCGGGACAGGGGGCCTGGGCCAACGTCCTGACTTTC.